This T cell receptor (beta chain) came from a study of blood T cell repertoires in COVID-19. At the level of the study: There were acute and convalescent COVID-19 samples, and they came from the United States, Italy and Spain. PBMCs, B-cell-depleted T cells, or T cells were the source of the cDNA or gDNA that made up the material.

Methods used by the authors: Scientists estimated how many nucleated cells there were by amplifying reference gene primers. Assay: immunoSEQ multiplex PCR; the TCRdb copy retains only in-frame clones and omits some. D and trimming come from the DNA, and the V and J calls and clone size come from that table. The sample includes some 200,000 clones, under 85% seen only once; the top ten take roughly 6.6%. The CDR3 runs to 16 residues. Trimming took off 4 bases at V and 7 bases at J, with 17 bases between the two ends. The germline gives CDR1 MNHEY, CDR2 SVGAGI. The chain is built from TRBV6-5 and TRBJ1-6, with D uncertain. Sequencing input: peripheral blood. The sequence was collected from a middle-aged woman with acute or convalescent COVID-19. The CDR3 protein is CASSFRRAGENSPLHF. CDR3 nucleotide sequence: TGTGCCAGCAGTTTTAGACGGGCGGGAGAAAATTCACCCCTCCACTTT.